This paragraph covers one TCR beta chain sequence. Its antigen is still unknown. The germline CDR1 and CDR2 sequences are MGHRA and YSYEKL. V was pared by 4 bases and J by 4 bases, with 16 bases between. The CDR3 length is 15 residues. The record originates from a study of Ad26.COV2.S vaccination and SARS-CoV-2 variants. Overall study results and limits: Marked by substantial breadth, spike-specific CD8+ and CD4+ T cell responses were reportedly seen after vaccination.

The assay was immunoSEQ multiplex PCR, and TCRdb's table has in-frame clones only and misses some. The sample shows 100,000 or so clones, around 80% of them seen only once. The J gene is TRBJ2-5, the V gene TRBV4-1; D might be TRBD1 (6 bases). The TCR comes from a human donor who had recovered from COVID-19. This material consisted of peripheral blood, taken after recovery from COVID-19. CDR3 in DNA: TGCGCCAGCAGCCTAAGTTGGGGGCCATCAGAGACCCAGTACTTC. Its protein product is CASSLSWGPSETQYF.